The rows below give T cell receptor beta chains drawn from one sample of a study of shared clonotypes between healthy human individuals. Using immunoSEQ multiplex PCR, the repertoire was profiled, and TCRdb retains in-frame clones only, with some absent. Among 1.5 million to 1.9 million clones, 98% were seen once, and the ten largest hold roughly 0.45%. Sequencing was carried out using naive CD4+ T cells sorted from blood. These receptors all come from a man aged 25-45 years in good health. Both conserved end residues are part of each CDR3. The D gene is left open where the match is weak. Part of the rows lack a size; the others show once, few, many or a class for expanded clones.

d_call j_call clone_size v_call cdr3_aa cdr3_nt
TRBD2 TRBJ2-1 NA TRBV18 CASSTYETSSLGYNEQFF TGTGCCAGCTCGACCTATGAGACTAGCAGTTTAGGCTACAATGAGCAGTTCTTC
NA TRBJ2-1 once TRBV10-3 CAISAGTRSDNEQFF TGTGCCATCAGCGCCGGGACCAGATCAGACAATGAGCAGTTCTTC
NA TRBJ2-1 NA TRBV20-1 CSGMPGAQFF TGCAGTGGGATGCCCGGAGCGCAGTTCTTC
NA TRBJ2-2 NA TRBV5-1 CASSASGHNTGELFF TGCGCCAGCAGCGCATCGGGACACAACACCGGGGAGCTGTTTTTT
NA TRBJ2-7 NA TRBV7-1 CASSLGWAYEQYF TGTGCCAGCAGCTTAGGATGGGCCTACGAGCAGTACTTC
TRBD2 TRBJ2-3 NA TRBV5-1 CASSSRLAANTDTQYF TGCGCCAGCAGCTCGCGACTAGCGGCAAACACAGATACGCAGTATTTT
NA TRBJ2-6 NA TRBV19 CASQILAGSGANVLTF TGTGCCAGCCAAATCCTCGCTGGCTCTGGGGCCAACGTCCTGACTTTC
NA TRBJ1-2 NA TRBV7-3 CASSLYGNYGYTF TGTGCCAGCAGCCTGTACGGGAACTATGGCTACACCTTC
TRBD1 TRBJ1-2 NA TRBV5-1 CASRFTGEESYTF TGCGCCAGCAGGTTCACAGGGGAAGAGAGCTACACCTTC
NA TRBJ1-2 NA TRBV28 CASSPTLTGRTNYGYTF TGTGCCAGCAGTCCGACCCTGACAGGTCGCACTAACTATGGCTACACCTTC
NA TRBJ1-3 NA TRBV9 CASSYSGNTIYF TGTGCCAGCAGCTACTCTGGAAACACCATATATTTT
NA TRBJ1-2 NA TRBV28 CASSPPARYGYTF TGTGCCAGCAGCCCCCCCGCCCGCTATGGCTACACCTTC
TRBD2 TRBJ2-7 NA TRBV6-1 CASSEAGGRSHEQYF TGTGCCAGCAGTGAAGCGGGCGGGAGGTCCCACGAGCAGTACTTC
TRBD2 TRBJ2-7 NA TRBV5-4 CASKRAGGTMRHEQYF TGTGCCAGCAAGCGGGCCGGGGGGACTATGCGTCACGAGCAGTACTTC
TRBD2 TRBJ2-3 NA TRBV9 CASSVGLAGGSNTQYF TGTGCCAGCAGCGTAGGATTAGCGGGAGGCTCCAATACGCAGTATTTT
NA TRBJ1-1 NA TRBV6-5 CASIMGGSTEAFF TGTGCCAGCATCATGGGGGGGAGCACTGAAGCTTTCTTT
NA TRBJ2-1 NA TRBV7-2 CASSPTRVNEQFF TGTGCCAGCAGCCCTACCAGGGTCAATGAGCAGTTCTTC
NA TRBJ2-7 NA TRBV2 CASSPSPGGIYEQYF TGTGCCAGCAGTCCTAGTCCTGGAGGGATATACGAGCAGTACTTC
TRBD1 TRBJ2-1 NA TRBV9 CASSVTGNEQFF TGTGCCAGCAGCGTGACAGGGAATGAGCAGTTCTTC
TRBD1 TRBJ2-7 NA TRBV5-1 CASSLQGAYEQYF TGCGCCAGCAGCCTGCAGGGGGCCTACGAGCAGTACTTC
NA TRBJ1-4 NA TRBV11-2 CASSLSPGVNEKLFF TGTGCCAGCAGCTTATCTCCCGGGGTTAATGAAAAACTGTTTTTT
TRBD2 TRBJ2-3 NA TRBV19 CASRTSGSTDTQYF TGTGCCAGTCGGACTAGCGGGAGCACAGATACGCAGTATTTT
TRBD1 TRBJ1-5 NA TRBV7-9 CASSLASGGGNQPQHF TGTGCCAGCAGCTTAGCGTCAGGGGGCGGGAATCAGCCCCAGCATTTT
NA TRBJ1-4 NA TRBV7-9 CASAGGAGNEKLFF TGTGCCAGCGCGGGGGGCGCTGGTAATGAAAAACTGTTTTTT
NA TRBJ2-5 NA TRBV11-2 CASSLVKETQYF TGTGCCAGCAGCTTAGTCAAAGAGACCCAGTACTTC
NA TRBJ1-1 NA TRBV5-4 CASSLAGGAEAFF TGTGCCAGCAGCTTGGCGGGAGGAGCTGAAGCTTTCTTT
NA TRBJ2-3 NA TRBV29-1 CSVVTGTDTQYF TGCAGCGTTGTGACTGGCACAGATACGCAGTATTTT
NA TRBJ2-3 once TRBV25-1 CASRQGVGITDTQYF TGTGCCAGCAGGCAGGGTGTTGGAATCACAGATACGCAGTATTTT
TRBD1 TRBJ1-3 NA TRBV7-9 CASSLPPTGAGNTIYF TGTGCCAGCAGCTTACCCCCGACAGGGGCTGGAAACACCATATATTTT
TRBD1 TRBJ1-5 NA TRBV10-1 CASSEYRGRNQPQHF TGCGCCAGCAGTGAGTACAGGGGCAGGAATCAGCCCCAGCATTTT
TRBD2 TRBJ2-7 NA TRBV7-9 CASSSLSGGRIYEQYF TGTGCCAGCAGCTCCTTATCCGGCGGGAGAATCTACGAGCAGTACTTC
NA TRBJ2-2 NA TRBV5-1 CASSPIGDTGELFF TGCGCCAGCAGCCCCATTGGTGACACCGGGGAGCTGTTTTTT
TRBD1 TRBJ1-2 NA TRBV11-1 CASSSGQAILDGYTF TGTGCCAGCAGCTCCGGACAGGCCATTTTGGATGGCTACACCTTC
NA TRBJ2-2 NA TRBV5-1 CASLRTGNTGELFF TGCGCCAGCCTTCGTACCGGGAACACCGGGGAGCTGTTTTTT
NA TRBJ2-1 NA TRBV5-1 CASRLGDNEQFF TGCGCCAGCAGGCTGGGGGACAATGAGCAGTTCTTC
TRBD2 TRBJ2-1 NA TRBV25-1 CASSTGRTSGIYNEQFF TGTGCCAGCAGTACCGGTAGGACTAGCGGGATCTACAATGAGCAGTTCTTC
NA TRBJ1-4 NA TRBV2 CASILWPGTSTNEKLFF TGTGCCAGCATTCTTTGGCCAGGAACGTCAACTAATGAAAAACTGTTTTTT
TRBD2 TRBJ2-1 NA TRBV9 CASSPGTSGYNEQFF TGTGCCAGCAGCCCGGGGACTAGCGGTTACAATGAGCAGTTCTTC
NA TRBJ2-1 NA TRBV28 CASSLRGPTHNEQFF TGTGCCAGCAGTTTGCGGGGGCCAACCCACAATGAGCAGTTCTTC
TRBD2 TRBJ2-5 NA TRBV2 CASREQRSGTEAQYF TGTGCCAGCAGGGAACAGCGGAGCGGGACCGAGGCCCAGTACTTC
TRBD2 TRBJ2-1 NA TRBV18 CASSQTASGLSYNEQFF TGTGCCAGCTCCCAAACGGCTAGCGGGCTCTCCTACAATGAGCAGTTCTTC
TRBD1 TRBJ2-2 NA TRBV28 CASSLPQGTGELFF TGTGCCAGCAGTTTGCCACAGGGGACCGGGGAGCTGTTTTTT
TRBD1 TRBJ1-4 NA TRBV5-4 CASSARTGLQNEKLFF TGTGCCAGCAGCGCCAGGACAGGGCTACAGAATGAAAAACTGTTTTTT
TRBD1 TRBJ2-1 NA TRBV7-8 CASRLGDRVEEQFF TGTGCCAGCCGCCTGGGAGACAGGGTCGAGGAGCAGTTCTTC
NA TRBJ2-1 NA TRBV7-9 CASSLTVIEQFF TGTGCCAGCAGCTTAACAGTGATTGAGCAGTTCTTC
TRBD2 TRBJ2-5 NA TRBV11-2 CASSLGLASEGQYF TGTGCCAGCAGCCTGGGACTAGCGTCAGAAGGCCAGTACTTC
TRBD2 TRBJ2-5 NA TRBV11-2 CASSQNARGAAEETQYF TGTGCCAGCAGCCAAAACGCGCGGGGGGCCGCGGAAGAGACCCAGTACTTC